The 9 T cell receptor beta chains presented below share a single source sample, sequenced in a study of shared clonotypes between healthy human individuals. The assay was immunoSEQ multiplex PCR, and TCRdb's table has in-frame clones only and misses some. The profile shows 2 million to 2.5 million clones, about 90% of them singletons. What was sequenced was naive CD4+ T cells from PBMCs. The subset here: CD45RA+ positively selected. Source of these receptors: a man aged 18 to 30 in good health. Some clones in this sample may be carry-over from other donors' samples.

Only one count was recorded for this clone. The chain combines TRBV30 with TRBJ2-3; 8 bases map to TRBD1. The CDR3 totals 14 residues. V shed 0 bases and J 6 bases; nucleotides not matched to a gene: 5. The germline V gene has CDR1 GTSNPN and CDR2 SVGIG (reference sequence). The CDR3 loop reads CAWSVRQGFDTQYF. The CDR3 DNA follows: TGTGCCTGGAGTGTACGACAGGGGTTTGATACGCAGTATTTT.

The chain couples TRBV6-1 to TRBJ1-1, with no clear D. The V end lost 5 bases, the J end lost 1 base, and 8 bases lay between the germline ends. This CDR3 spans 13 amino acids. Germline loops: CDR1 MNHNS, CDR2 SASEGT. The CDR3 loop reads CASSTQKNTEAFF. In nucleotides, the CDR3 is TGTGCCAGCAGTACCCAGAAGAACACTGAAGCTTTCTTT.

V gene TRBV4-1 combines with J gene TRBJ1-2; D is uncertain. This CDR3 is built from 14 residues. Germline CDR1 is MGHRA and CDR2 is YSYEKL. Trimming removed 3 bases from V and 0 bases from J, with 8 bases in between. CDR3 protein: CASSQALTNYGYTF. CDR3 bases: TGCGCCAGCAGCCAGGCCCTAACTAACTATGGCTACACCTTC.

The chain employs TRBV18 and TRBJ1-1, with unresolved D. The V and J ends lost 4 bases and 6 bases respectively, with 15 bases between them. CDR1 and CDR2 (germline): KGHSH, LQKENI. This CDR3 is 14 amino acids long. CDR3 residues: CASSRGSDRSEAFF. The CDR3 DNA follows: TGTGCCAGCTCACGGGGATCGGACCGTTCTGAAGCTTTCTTT.

V is TRBV6-1 and J is TRBJ2-1, with D uncertain. Germline CDR1 reads MNHNS; CDR2 reads SASEGT. The CDR3 is made up of 13 amino acids. V was clipped by 6 bases and J by 2 bases, with 8 bases between them. The CDR3 region is CASRGLTYNEQFF. In DNA form, the CDR3 reads TGTGCCAGCAGGGGTCTTACCTACAATGAGCAGTTCTTC.

The rearrangement uses TRBV27 and TRBJ2-7, with 9 bases fitting TRBD1. The V gene's germline CDR1 is MNHEY and CDR2 SMNVEV (reference sequence). CDR3 length: 14 amino acids. Germline trimming cut 6 bases from V and 5 bases from J; bases unmatched to any gene: 8. Here the CDR3 reads CASRAGDRVHEQYF. DNA of the CDR3: TGTGCCAGCAGGGCTGGGGACAGGGTCCACGAGCAGTACTTC.

V and J are TRBV29-1 and TRBJ2-7, with D possibly matching TRBD2 (5 bases). Trimming removed 7 bases at V and 2 bases at J, with 9 bases between. The germline V gene encodes CDR1 SQVTM and CDR2 ANQGSEA. The CDR3 contains 11 residues. The CDR3 DNA sequence: TGCAGCGGGGCCGGGACCTACGAGCAGTACTTC. Protein: CSGAGTYEQYF.

The rearrangement links TRBV7-3 to TRBJ2-2; D is ambiguous. The germline V gene encodes CDR1 SGHTA and CDR2 FQGTGA. This CDR3 is built from 15 residues. Deletions cut 2 bases from V and 4 bases from J, with 11 bases between. The CDR3 DNA sequence: TGTGCCAGCAGCTTACGTCTATCCGGCACCGGGGAGCTGTTTTTT. Its translation: CASSLRLSGTGELFF.

The chain carries TRBV5-1 and TRBJ1-1; D remains ambiguous. CDR3 size: 14 residues. CDR1 is SGHRS, CDR2 YFSETQ, per germline. Trimming stripped 1 base from V and 1 base from J, with 8 bases between. CDR3 protein: CASSLFEQNTEAFF. For the CDR3, the DNA is TGCGCCAGCAGCTTGTTCGAACAGAACACTGAAGCTTTCTTT. Variable domain in full (rest from reference TRBV5-1 and TRBJ1-1): KAGVTQTPRYLIKTRGQQVTLSCSPISGHRSVSWYQQTPGQGLQFLFEYFSETQRNKGNFPGRFSGRQFSNSRSEMNVSTLELGDSALYLCASSLFEQNTEAFFGQGTRLTVV.